This T cell receptor beta chain was identified in a study of blood T cell repertoires in COVID-19. The overall study: PBMCs, B-cell-depleted T cells, or T cells provided the cDNA or gDNA that made up the material.

This table comes from immunoSEQ multiplex PCR, and its TCRdb copy is limited to in-frame clones, with some not included. The data contain about 270,000 clones, 70% to 90% of them seen just once; the ten biggest clones take up 4.1%. The CDR3 loop spans 15 amino acids. Germline V gives CDR1 SGDLS, CDR2 YYNGEE. With 4 bases removed from V and 0 bases from J, the gap between germline ends came to 11 bases. The rearrangement joins TRBV9 to TRBJ2-1; D not resolved. Source material: PBMCs or T cells enriched from blood (not recorded which). This TCR derives from a woman in her 30s with acute COVID-19. CDR3 in DNA: TGTGCCAGCAGCCCCCTCCTTAGCTCCTACAATGAGCAGTTCTTC. Protein: CASSPLLSSYNEQFF.